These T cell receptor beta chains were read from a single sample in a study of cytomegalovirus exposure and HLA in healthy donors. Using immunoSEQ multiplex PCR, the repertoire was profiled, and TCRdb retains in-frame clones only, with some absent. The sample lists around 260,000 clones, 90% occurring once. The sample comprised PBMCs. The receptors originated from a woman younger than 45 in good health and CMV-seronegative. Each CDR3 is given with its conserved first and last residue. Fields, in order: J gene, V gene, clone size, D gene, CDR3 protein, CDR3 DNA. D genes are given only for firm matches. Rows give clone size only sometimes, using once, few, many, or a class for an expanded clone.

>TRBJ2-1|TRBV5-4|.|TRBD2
CASSFGTSGPNEQFF
TGTGCCAGCAGCTTCGGGACTAGCGGTCCCAATGAGCAGTTCTTC
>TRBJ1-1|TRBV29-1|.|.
CSVEGGGF
TGCAGCGTTGAAGGAGGGGGCTTT
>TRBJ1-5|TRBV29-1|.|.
CSPTASVSNQPQHF
TGCAGCCCGACAGCGTCGGTTAGCAATCAGCCCCAGCATTTT
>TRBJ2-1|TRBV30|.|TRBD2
CAWSVLGRANEQFF
TGTGCCTGGAGTGTACTCGGGAGGGCCAATGAGCAGTTCTTC
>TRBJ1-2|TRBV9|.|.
CASSVLPLYGYTF
TGTGCCAGCAGCGTACTTCCTCTCTATGGCTACACCTTC
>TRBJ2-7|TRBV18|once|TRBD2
CASSLSGTSGTSYEQYF
TGTGCCAGCTCACTCTCCGGGACTAGCGGGACCTCCTACGAGCAGTACTTC
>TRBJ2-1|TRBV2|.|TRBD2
CASTELAGVSYNEQFF
TGTGCCAGCACCGAACTAGCGGGAGTATCCTACAATGAGCAGTTCTTC
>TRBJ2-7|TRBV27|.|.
CASSHQGSSYEQYF
TGTGCCAGCAGTCATCAGGGTTCTTCCTACGAGCAGTACTTC
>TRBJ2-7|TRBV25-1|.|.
CASSDSGESSYEQYF
TGTGCCAGCAGTGATTCTGGCGAGAGCTCCTACGAGCAGTACTTC
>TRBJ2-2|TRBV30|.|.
CAWDHTGELFF
TGTGCCTGGGACCACACCGGGGAGCTGTTTTTT
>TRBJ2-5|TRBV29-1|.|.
CSVGSKETQYF
TGCAGCGTGGGGTCAAAAGAGACCCAGTACTTC
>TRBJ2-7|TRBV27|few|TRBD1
CASTTGYNEQYF
TGTGCCAGCACGACAGGGTACAACGAGCAGTACTTC
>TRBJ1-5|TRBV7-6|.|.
CASSLGGGNQPQHF
TGTGCCAGCAGCTTAGGAGGGGGTAATCAGCCCCAGCATTTT
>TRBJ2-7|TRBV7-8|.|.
CASSLVGSNEQYF
TGTGCCAGCAGCTTAGTCGGGAGCAACGAGCAGTACTTC
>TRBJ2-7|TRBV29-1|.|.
CSVEMTYEQYF
TGCAGCGTTGAGATGACCTACGAGCAGTACTTC
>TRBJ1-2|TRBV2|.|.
CASSTGLAGYTF
TGTGCCAGCAGCACGGGTCTTGCTGGCTACACCTTC
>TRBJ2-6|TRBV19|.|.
CASSMRGGKSAGANVLTF
TGTGCCAGTAGTATGAGAGGGGGTAAATCAGCCGGGGCCAACGTCCTGACTTTC
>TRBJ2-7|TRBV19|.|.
CASSPSTGIPYEQYF
TGTGCCAGTAGTCCAAGCACAGGGATCCCCTACGAGCAGTACTTC
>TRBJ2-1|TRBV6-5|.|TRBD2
CASSPGPSGGNEQFF
TGTGCCAGCAGCCCTGGGCCTAGCGGGGGCAATGAGCAGTTCTTC
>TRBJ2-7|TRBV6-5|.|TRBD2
CASSPLAANYEQYF
TGTGCCAGCAGCCCCCTAGCGGCGAACTACGAGCAGTACTTC
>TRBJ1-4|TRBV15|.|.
CATSGRRGGNEKLFF
TGTGCCACCAGCGGCCGAAGGGGGGGAAATGAAAAACTGTTTTTT
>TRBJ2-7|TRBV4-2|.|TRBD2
CASSHSGSSYEQYF
TGTGCCAGCAGCCATAGCGGGAGCTCCTACGAGCAGTACTTC
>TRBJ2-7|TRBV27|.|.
CASSGQSSYEQYF
TGTGCCAGCAGCGGCCAGAGCTCCTACGAGCAGTACTTC
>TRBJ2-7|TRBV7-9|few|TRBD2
CASSPGTSGRSEQYF
TGTGCCAGCAGCCCAGGGACTAGCGGGAGAAGCGAGCAGTACTTC
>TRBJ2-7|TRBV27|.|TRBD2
CASSLLAGEIYEQYF
TGTGCCAGCAGTTTATTAGCGGGGGAGATCTACGAGCAGTACTTC
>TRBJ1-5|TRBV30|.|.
CAWSAGVGNQPQHF
TGTGCCTGGAGTGCAGGGGTCGGCAATCAGCCCCAGCATTTT
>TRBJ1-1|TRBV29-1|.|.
CSVVRAQNTEAFF
TGCAGCGTTGTCAGGGCTCAGAACACTGAAGCTTTCTTT
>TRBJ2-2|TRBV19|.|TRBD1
CASSIWSGQGDTGELFF
TGTGCCAGTAGTATATGGTCGGGACAGGGAGACACCGGGGAGCTGTTTTTT
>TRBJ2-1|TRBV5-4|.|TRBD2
CASNIGLDHEQFF
TGTGCCAGCAACATTGGACTAGACCATGAGCAGTTCTTC
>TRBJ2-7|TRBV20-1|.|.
CRTTDSYEQYF
TGCAGGACTACGGACAGCTACGAGCAGTACTTC
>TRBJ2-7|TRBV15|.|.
CATRDAVTGIKEQYF
TGTGCCACCAGGGATGCTGTGACGGGGATCAAGGAGCAGTACTTC
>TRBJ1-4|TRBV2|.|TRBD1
CASSVRDRGKLFF
TGTGCCAGCAGTGTGAGGGACAGGGGAAAACTGTTTTTT
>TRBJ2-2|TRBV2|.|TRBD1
CASTPGGTGTSELFF
TGTGCCAGCACTCCCGGCGGGACAGGGACGTCGGAGCTGTTTTTT
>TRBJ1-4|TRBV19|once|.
CASNLGQNEKLFF
TGTGCCAGTAACCTAGGACAGAATGAAAAACTGTTTTTT
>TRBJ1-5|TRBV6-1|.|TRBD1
CASRTGGGQPQHF
TGTGCCAGCAGGACAGGGGGCGGGCAGCCCCAGCATTTT
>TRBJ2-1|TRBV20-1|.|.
CSAGVNNEQFF
TGCAGTGCTGGGGTTAACAATGAGCAGTTCTTC
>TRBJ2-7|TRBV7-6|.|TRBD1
CASSLTRTGDNEQYF
TGTGCCAGCAGCTTAACTAGGACAGGGGATAACGAGCAGTACTTC
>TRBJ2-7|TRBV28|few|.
CASSFTRDYEQYF
TGTGCCAGCAGTTTTACCCGAGACTACGAGCAGTACTTC
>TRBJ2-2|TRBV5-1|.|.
CASNAMLDTGELFF
TGCGCCAGCAACGCGATGTTAGACACCGGGGAGCTGTTTTTT
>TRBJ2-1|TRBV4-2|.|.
CASSQDGGLSEQFF
TGTGCCAGCAGCCAAGACGGGGGCCTAAGTGAGCAGTTCTTC
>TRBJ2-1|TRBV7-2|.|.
CASSMVADYNEQFF
TGTGCCAGCTCGATGGTAGCGGACTACAATGAGCAGTTCTTC
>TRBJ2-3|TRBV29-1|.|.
CSVDMTPGADTQYF
TGCAGCGTTGATATGACTCCCGGCGCGGATACGCAGTATTTT
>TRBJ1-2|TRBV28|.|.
CASSLRDSDGYTF
TGTGCCAGCAGTTTAAGGGATTCGGATGGCTACACCTTC
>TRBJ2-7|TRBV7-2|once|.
CASSYPGSYEQYF
TGTGCCAGCAGCTACCCAGGATCTTACGAGCAGTACTTC
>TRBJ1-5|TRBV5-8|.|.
CASSPWGAWNQPQHF
TGTGCCAGCAGCCCCTGGGGGGCGTGGAATCAGCCCCAGCATTTT
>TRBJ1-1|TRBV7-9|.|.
CASTLTPVGGTEAFF
TGTGCCAGCACCCTTACTCCCGTCGGGGGTACTGAAGCTTTCTTT
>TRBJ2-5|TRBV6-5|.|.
CASSRTSQETQYF
TGTGCCAGCAGCAGGACTTCCCAAGAGACCCAGTACTTC
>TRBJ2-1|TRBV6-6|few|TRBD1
CASWGRTGGPYNEQFF
TGTGCCAGCTGGGGTAGGACAGGGGGCCCCTACAATGAGCAGTTCTTC
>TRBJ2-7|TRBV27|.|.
CASSLSRLAGEQYF
TGTGCCAGCAGTTTATCTCGGCTAGCTGGCGAGCAGTACTTC
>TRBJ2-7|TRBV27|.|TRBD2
CASAGDRDRRSSGRHEQYF
TGTGCCAGCGCCGGGGACCGGGACAGGCGTTCTAGCGGGAGGCACGAGCAGTACTTC
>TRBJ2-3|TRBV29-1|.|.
CSVAPGGLTDTQYF
TGCAGCGTTGCTCCGGGCGGGCTCACAGATACGCAGTATTTT
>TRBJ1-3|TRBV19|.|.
CASSILDSGNTIYF
TGTGCCAGTAGTATTTTAGACTCTGGAAACACCATATATTTT
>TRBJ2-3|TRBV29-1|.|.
CSVEARQEYTNTQYF
TGCAGCGTTGAAGCCAGACAGGAATACACAAATACGCAGTATTTT
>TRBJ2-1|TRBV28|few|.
CASSSGASGFYNEQFF
TGTGCCAGCAGTTCAGGGGCTAGCGGATTCTACAATGAGCAGTTCTTC